The subject of this entry is one TCR beta chain. The target antigen is unknown. Produced via immunoSEQ multiplex PCR; TCRdb's table is partial and in-frame only. This table holds under 20,000 clones, 88% found once. Surgery without prior neoadjuvant therapy was the treatment of the selected pancreatic ductal adenocarcinoma patients. These data are taken from a study of T cells in pancreatic ductal adenocarcinoma. Study-wide points: Tumor samples had fewer productive templates and approximately 7.9-fold fewer unique clonotypes than blood.

With 1 base clipped from V and 0 bases from J, the junction kept 0 bases outside the gene matches. CDR1 is SGHTA and CDR2 is FQGNSA in the germline V gene. This CDR3 is built from 15 residues. The receptor comes from a human donor with pancreatic ductal adenocarcinoma. The sample consisted of PBMCs. This chain links TRBV7-2 with TRBJ2-1, with TRBD2 matching 7 bases. CDR3 amino acids: CASSLERGSYNEQFF. CDR3 coding DNA: TGTGCCAGCAGCTTAGAGCGGGGCTCCTACAATGAGCAGTTCTTC.